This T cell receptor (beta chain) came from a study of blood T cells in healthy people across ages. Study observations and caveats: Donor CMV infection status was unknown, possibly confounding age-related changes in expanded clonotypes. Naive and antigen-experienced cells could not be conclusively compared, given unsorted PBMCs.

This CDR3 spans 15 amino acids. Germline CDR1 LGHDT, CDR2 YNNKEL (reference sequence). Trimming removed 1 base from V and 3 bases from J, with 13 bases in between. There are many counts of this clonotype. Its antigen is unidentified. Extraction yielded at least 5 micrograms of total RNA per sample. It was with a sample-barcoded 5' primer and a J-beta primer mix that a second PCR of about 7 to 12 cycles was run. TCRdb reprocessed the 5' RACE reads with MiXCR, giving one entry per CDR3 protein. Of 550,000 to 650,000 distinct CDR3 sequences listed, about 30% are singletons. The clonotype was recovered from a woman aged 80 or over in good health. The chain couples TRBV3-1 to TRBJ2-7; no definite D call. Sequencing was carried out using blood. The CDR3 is CASSQGSAGRYEQYF. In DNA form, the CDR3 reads TGTGCCAGCAGCCAAGGGTCGGCAGGCCGCTACGAGCAGTACTTC.